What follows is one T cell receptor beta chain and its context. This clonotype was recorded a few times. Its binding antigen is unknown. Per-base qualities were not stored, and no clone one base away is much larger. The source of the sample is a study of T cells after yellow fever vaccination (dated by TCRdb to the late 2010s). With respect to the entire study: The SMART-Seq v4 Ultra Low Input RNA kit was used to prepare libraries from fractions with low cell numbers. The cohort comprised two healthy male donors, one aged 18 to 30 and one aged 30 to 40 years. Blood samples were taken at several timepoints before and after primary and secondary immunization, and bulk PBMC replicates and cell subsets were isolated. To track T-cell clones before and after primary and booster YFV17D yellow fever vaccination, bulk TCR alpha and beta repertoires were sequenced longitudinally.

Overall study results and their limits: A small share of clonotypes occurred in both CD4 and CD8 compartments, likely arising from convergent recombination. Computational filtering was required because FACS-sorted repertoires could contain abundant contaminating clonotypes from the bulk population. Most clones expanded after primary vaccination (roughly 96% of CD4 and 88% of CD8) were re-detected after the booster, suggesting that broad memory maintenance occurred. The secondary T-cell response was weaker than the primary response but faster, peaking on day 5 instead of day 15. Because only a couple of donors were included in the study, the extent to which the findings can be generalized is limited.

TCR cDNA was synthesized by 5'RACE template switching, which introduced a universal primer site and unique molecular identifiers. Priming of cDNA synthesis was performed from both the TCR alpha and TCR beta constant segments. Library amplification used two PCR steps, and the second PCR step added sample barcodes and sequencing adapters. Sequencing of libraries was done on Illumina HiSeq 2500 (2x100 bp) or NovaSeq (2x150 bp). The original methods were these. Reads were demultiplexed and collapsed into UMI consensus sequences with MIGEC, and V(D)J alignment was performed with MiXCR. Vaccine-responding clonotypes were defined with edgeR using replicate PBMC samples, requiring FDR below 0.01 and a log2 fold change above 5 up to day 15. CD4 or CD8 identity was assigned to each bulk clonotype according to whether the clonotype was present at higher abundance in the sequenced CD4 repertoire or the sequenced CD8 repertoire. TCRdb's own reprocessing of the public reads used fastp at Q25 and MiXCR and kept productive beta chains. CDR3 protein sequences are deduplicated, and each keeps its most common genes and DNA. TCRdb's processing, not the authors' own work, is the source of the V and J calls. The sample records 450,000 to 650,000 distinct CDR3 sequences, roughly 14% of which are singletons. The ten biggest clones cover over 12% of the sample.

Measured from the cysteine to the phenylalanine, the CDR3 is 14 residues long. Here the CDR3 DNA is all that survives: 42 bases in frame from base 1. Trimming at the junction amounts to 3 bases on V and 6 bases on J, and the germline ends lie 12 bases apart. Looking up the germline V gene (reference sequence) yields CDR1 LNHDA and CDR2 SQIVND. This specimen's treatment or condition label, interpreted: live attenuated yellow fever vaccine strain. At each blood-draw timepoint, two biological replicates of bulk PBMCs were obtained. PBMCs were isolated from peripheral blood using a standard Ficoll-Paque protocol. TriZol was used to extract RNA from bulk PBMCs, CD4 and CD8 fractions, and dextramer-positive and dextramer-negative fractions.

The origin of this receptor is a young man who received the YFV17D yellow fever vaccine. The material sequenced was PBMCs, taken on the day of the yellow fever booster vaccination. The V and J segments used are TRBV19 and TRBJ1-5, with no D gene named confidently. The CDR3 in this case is CASSIIAGVQPQHF. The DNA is TGTGCCAGTAGTATCATCGCGGGAGTTCAGCCCCAGCATTTT.